Reported below is one T cell receptor (beta chain). The antigen is undetermined. This specimen belongs to a study of cytomegalovirus exposure and HLA in healthy donors. Overall study results and limits: Researchers reported from a later analysis that most CMV-associated TCR beta chains appeared HLA-restricted.

60 Vbeta and 13 Jbeta primers were used in PCR. This table comes from immunoSEQ multiplex PCR, and its TCRdb copy is limited to in-frame clones, with some not included. Of 120,000 or so clones listed, 65% to 80% are singletons. The V and J ends lost 5 bases and 4 bases, in that order; junction bases with no gene match: 6. Germline-derived CDR1 and CDR2 are SEHNR and FQNEAQ (reference sequence). This CDR3 spans 17 amino acids. This sequence joins TRBV7-9 and TRBJ2-1; 15 bases fit TRBD2. The sequence derives from a man aged 55 to 70 in good health and CMV-seropositive. Sequencing input: PBMCs. CDR3 nucleotide sequence: TGTGCCAGCAGCCCCCGGACTAGCGGGGGGGCTTACAATGAGCAGTTCTTC. It is translated as CASSPRTSGGAYNEQFF.